Sequencing of this TCR beta chain was carried out in a study of blood T cell repertoires in COVID-19. For the study at large: The United States, Italy and Spain were the sources of the acute and convalescent COVID-19 samples.

The data were produced by immunoSEQ multiplex PCR, yet TCRdb's version contains in-frame clones alone and is incomplete. The data show 35,000 to 45,000 clones, about 91% seen once. This CDR3 has 14 residues. The J segment lost 6 bases and the V segment lost 1 base, leaving 1 base of the junction unmatched. Germline CDR1 reads SEHNR; CDR2 reads FQNEAQ (reference sequence). This clonotype originated in a human donor in a cohort sampled during active COVID-19. This chain joins TRBV7-9 and TRBJ1-2; TRBD1 aligns across 11 bases. The source material was peripheral blood. Here the CDR3 reads CASSLVDRGHGYTF. The CDR3 bases are TGTGCCAGCAGCTTAGTGGACAGGGGGCATGGCTACACCTTC.